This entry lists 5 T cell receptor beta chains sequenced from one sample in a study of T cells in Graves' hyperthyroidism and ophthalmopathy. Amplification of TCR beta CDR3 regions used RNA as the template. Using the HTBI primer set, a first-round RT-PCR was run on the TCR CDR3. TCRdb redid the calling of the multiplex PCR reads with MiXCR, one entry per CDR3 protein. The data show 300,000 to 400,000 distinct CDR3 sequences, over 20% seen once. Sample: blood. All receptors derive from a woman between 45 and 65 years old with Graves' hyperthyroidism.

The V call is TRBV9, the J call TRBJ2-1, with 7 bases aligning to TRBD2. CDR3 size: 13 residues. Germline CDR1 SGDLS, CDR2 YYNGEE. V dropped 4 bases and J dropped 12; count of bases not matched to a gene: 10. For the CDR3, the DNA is TGTGCCAGCAGCTCTATCGGGGGGAGTCCGCAGTTCTTC. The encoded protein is CASSSIGGSPQFF.

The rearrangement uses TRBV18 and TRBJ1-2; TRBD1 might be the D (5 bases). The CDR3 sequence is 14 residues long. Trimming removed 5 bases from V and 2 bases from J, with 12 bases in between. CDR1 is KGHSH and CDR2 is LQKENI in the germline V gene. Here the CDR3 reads CASSSGTENYGYTF. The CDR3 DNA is TGTGCCAGCTCATCCGGGACCGAGAACTATGGCTACACCTTC.

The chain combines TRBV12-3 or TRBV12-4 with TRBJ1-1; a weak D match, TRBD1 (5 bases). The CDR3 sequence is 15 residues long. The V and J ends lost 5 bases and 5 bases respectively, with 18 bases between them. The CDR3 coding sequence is TGTGCCAGCAGTACGACAGAGGCGTTGTGGACTGAAGCTTTCTTT. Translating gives CASSTTEALWTEAFF.

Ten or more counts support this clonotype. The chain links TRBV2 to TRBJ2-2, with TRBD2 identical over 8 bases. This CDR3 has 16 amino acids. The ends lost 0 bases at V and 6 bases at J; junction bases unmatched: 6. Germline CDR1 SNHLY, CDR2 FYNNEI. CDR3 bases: TGTGCCAGCAGTGAAGCTAGGCGGGGGGTGGCCGGGGAGCTGTTTTTT. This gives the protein CASSEARRGVAGELFF. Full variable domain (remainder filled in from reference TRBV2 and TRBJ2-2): EPEVTQTPSHQVTQMGQEVILRCVPISNHLYFYWYRQILGQKVEFLVSFYNNEISEKSEIFDDQFSVERPDGSNFTLKIRSTKLEDSAMYFCASSEARRGVAGELFFGEGSRLTVL.

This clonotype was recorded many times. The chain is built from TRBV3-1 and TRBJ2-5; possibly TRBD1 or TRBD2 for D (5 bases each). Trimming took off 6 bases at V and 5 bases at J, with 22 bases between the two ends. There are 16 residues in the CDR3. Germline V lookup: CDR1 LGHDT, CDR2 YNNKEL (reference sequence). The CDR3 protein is CASRIKASRSGETQYF. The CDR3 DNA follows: TGTGCCAGCAGGATAAAGGCTAGCCGATCAGGGGAGACCCAGTACTTC.